The subject of this entry is one T cell receptor beta chain. Its specificity is unknown. Researchers made TCR beta libraries by using iRepertoire HTBI primers and running Arm-PCR on CDR3 regions. Study processing details: Samples collectively showed 62 TRBV and roughly 15 TRBJ segments. Using its own MiXCR run on the multiplex PCR reads, TCRdb lists one record per CDR3 protein. The V and J calls and clone size are TCRdb's, not the authors'. The sample includes some 500,000 distinct CDR3 sequences, approximately 16% of them seen just once. Specified time point: newly diagnosed GD, antithyroid drugs for less than 3 months. There was RNA extracted from PBMCs, and the TCR library was made from it. The germline gives CDR1 DFQATT, CDR2 SNEGSKA (reference sequence). V lost 5 bases to trimming and J lost 4 bases; unmatched junction nucleotides: 9. CDR3 length: 14 amino acids. The sample comes from a study of regulatory T cells in long-lasting Graves disease.

Findings and limits, study-wide: Among samples with persistent disease, TRBV28, TRBJ1-2 and TRBJ2-5 were favored.

These data were also reused for a study on T cells in Graves' hyperthyroidism and ophthalmopathy. That study reports: HTBI primers were the set used in a first-round RT-PCR of the TCR CDR3.

The rearrangement joins TRBV20-1 to TRBJ1-1, with 8 bases matching TRBD1. The sequencing used peripheral blood mononuclear cells (PBMCs), collected at new diagnosis, from a patient treated with antithyroid drugs. The clonotype was recovered from a woman aged 40-65 years with Graves disease. CDR3 region: CSAPDLTGGTEAFF. The CDR3 DNA sequence: TGCAGTGCTCCCGATCTAACAGGGGGCACTGAAGCTTTCTTT.